The TCR beta chain described here comes from a study of blood T cells in healthy people across ages. Study in general: Template switching caught about one barcoded beta molecule for each two T cells.

Peripheral blood samples of roughly 9.8 milliliters were drawn from each donor. A second PCR of about 7 to 11 cycles used a sample-barcoded 5' primer and a J-beta primer mix. TCRdb analysed the 5' RACE reads with MiXCR anew, one entry per CDR3 protein. This sample has 700,000 to 1,000,000 distinct CDR3 sequences, with around 45% found just once. Specimen: blood. The source of this sequence is a man in his 60s in good health.

CDR3 sequence: CASSPARMNIQYF. The CDR3 region has the DNA TGTGCCAGCAGCCCGGCCAGGATGAACATTCAGTACTTC. This rearrangement joins TRBV6-6 to TRBJ2-4; D is uncertain. The CDR3 spans 13 residues. V dropped 6 bases and J dropped 7 bases, with 13 bases sitting between them. Germline CDR1 is MNHNY and CDR2 is SVGAGI (reference sequence).